This T cell receptor beta chain is from a study of CD8+CD57+ T cells in acquired aplastic anemia. In patients chosen for sequencing, flow cytometry had shown CD8+CD57+ cell expansion. Severe acquired aplastic anemia was the diagnosis recorded for all patients. Genomic DNA was employed as the template in profiling TCR beta VDJ and CDR3. TCRdb reprocessed the reads with MiXCR, giving one entry per CDR3 protein. The sample contains about 240,000 distinct CDR3 sequences, around 45% of which appear only once. CDR1 is MNHEY and CDR2 is SVGAGI in the germline V gene. The V end lost 5 bases, the J end lost 7 bases, and 18 bases lay between the germline ends. This CDR3 is built from 15 residues.

The rearrangement links TRBV6-5 to TRBJ1-5; D might be TRBD1 (5 bases). The specimen sequenced was sorted CD4+, CD8+, or CD8+CD57+ T cells (not recorded which) from PBMCs. The TCR sequence derives from a human donor with aplastic anemia. CDR3 in DNA: TGTGCCAGCAGTAAAGAGGGGATGGGGAACCAGCCCCAGCATTTT. Protein product: CASSKEGMGNQPQHF.